These 31 T cell receptor beta chains came from one sample sequenced in a study of CD8+CD57+ T cells in acquired aplastic anemia. Investigators profiled TCR beta VDJ and CDR3 from genomic DNA template. MiXCR was run by TCRdb on the reads, yielding one entry per CDR3 protein. The table shows fewer than 200,000 distinct CDR3 sequences, with around 60% occurring only once. Sequencing was carried out using sorted CD4+, CD8+, or CD8+CD57+ T cells (not recorded which) from PBMCs. The receptors originated from a human donor in good health.

The chain is built from TRBV20-1 and TRBJ2-3; D perhaps matches TRBD1 (6 bases). The V end lost 3 bases, the J end lost 2 bases, and 15 bases lay between the germline ends. This CDR3 spans 15 amino acids. Germline V lookup: CDR1 DFQATT, CDR2 SNEGSKA (reference sequence). The CDR3 DNA reads TGCAGTGCTAGTGGGGACAACGTTTACACAGATACGCAGTATTTT. As protein: CSASGDNVYTDTQYF.

The sample holds a few counts of this clonotype. V and J are TRBV6-6 and TRBJ1-1; D gene uncertain. The ends were cut back, 8 bases at V and 2 bases at J, with 6 bases in the middle. There are 11 residues in the CDR3. Looked up from germline, CDR1 is MNHNY and CDR2 is SVGAGI (reference sequence). DNA of the CDR3: TGTGCCAGCTCGGAAAACACTGAAGCTTTCTTT. Translating gives CASSENTEAFF.

V usage is TRBV20-1 and J usage is TRBJ2-3, with D perhaps being TRBD1 or TRBD2 (5 bases each). The CDR3 is 13 residues long. From germline, CDR1 is DFQATT and CDR2 SNEGSKA (reference sequence). The V and J ends lost 3 bases and 8 bases respectively, with 15 bases between them. CDR3 protein: CSASETAVSTQYF. The CDR3 DNA reads TGCAGTGCTAGCGAGACAGCGGTGAGTACGCAGTATTTT.

This clonotype was picked up many times. The chain employs TRBV24-1 and TRBJ1-2; 9 bases agree with TRBD1. Germline V gene data show CDR1 as KGHDR and CDR2 as SFDVKD. V dropped 4 bases and J dropped 8; count of bases not matched to a gene: 7. The CDR3 spans 14 residues. The CDR3 spells CATSETGQGKGYTF. The CDR3 bases are TGTGCCACCAGTGAGACGGGACAGGGAAAAGGCTACACCTTC.

This clonotype appeared a single time. The J gene is TRBJ2-5, the V gene TRBV19, with TRBD1 identical over 7 bases. The CDR3 is 14 residues long. Germline V gives CDR1 LNHDA, CDR2 SQIVND (reference sequence). The V segment lost 7 bases and the J segment 5 bases; nucleotides outside the gene matches: 10. The CDR3 DNA reads TGTGCCAGTAATAGGGGGCGCACGGCGGAGACCCAGTACTTC. Encoded protein: CASNRGRTAETQYF.

The DNA for the CDR3 is TGTGCCAGCCGTCACCCCAGGGGAAACGACGAGCAGTACTTC. Its translation is CASRHPRGNDEQYF. J is TRBJ2-7 and V is TRBV7-2; D may be TRBD1 (6 bases). V lost 8 bases and J 5 bases, leaving 19 bases between the germline ends. Germline V gives CDR1 SGHTA, CDR2 FQGNSA. The CDR3 runs 14 residues.

This clonotype was detected many times. The chain combines TRBV28 with TRBJ1-6; D not resolved. Between the trimmed V and J ends, which lost 2 bases and 7 bases, there was a span of 15 bases. The CDR3 has 16 amino acids. In germline, CDR1 is MDHEN, CDR2 SYDVKM. The CDR3 protein is CASSLTLGGGNSPLHF. The CDR3 DNA is TGTGCCAGCAGTTTAACCCTGGGCGGAGGGAATTCACCCCTCCACTTT.

In this sample, this clonotype turned up a few times. The gene calls are TRBV27 and TRBJ2-3; D unresolved. Trimming left V 3 bases short and J 6 bases short, with 10 bases between. Per the germline V gene, CDR1 is MNHEY and CDR2 is SMNVEV (reference sequence). The CDR3 runs to 13 residues. The CDR3 DNA follows: TGTGCCAGCAGTTTTGGAGTTTCCGATACGCAGTATTTT. This translates into CASSFGVSDTQYF.

CDR3 region: CASSYSLTVTATNEKLFF. The DNA of the CDR3 is TGTGCCAGCAGCTACTCTTTGACAGTCACCGCAACTAATGAAAAACTGTTTTTT. The gene calls are TRBV7-2 and TRBJ1-4, with D tentatively TRBD1 (5 bases). The CDR3 runs to 18 residues. The germline V gene has CDR1 SGHTA and CDR2 FQGNSA. V gave up 4 bases and J gave up 0 bases, with 18 bases separating them.

This clonotype was picked up a small number of times. The chain has TRBV7-2 and TRBJ2-5, with D possibly called TRBD1 or TRBD2 (5 bases each). V dropped 1 base and J dropped 5 bases, with 11 bases sitting between them. The CDR3 has 14 amino acids. Germline V gives CDR1 SGHTA, CDR2 FQGNSA. CDR3 bases: TGTGCCAGCAGCTTAGGTAGCGCAGGGGAGACCCAGTACTTC. Residues: CASSLGSAGETQYF.

Here the CDR3 reads CAWSPGIQDTQYF. As DNA, the CDR3 is TGTGCCTGGAGCCCGGGGATTCAAGATACGCAGTATTTT. This rearrangement joins TRBV30 to TRBJ2-3; D possibly corresponds to TRBD2 (5 bases). Germline CDR1 GTSNPN, CDR2 SVGIG (reference sequence). CDR3 length equals 13 residues. V was trimmed by 3 bases and J by 5 bases, leaving 12 bases between them.

The CDR3 region is CAISESHEMNTGELFF. As DNA, the CDR3 is TGTGCCATCAGTGAGTCGCACGAGATGAACACCGGGGAGCTGTTTTTT. The rearrangement joins TRBV10-3 to TRBJ2-2; D is unclear. Trimming took off 0 bases at V and 1 base at J, with 9 bases between the two ends. The CDR3 consists of 16 residues. Germline lookup yields CDR1 ENHRY and CDR2 SYGVKD.

This clonotype was seen at least ten times. The chain couples TRBV19 to TRBJ2-7; D ambiguous. Germline V gives CDR1 LNHDA, CDR2 SQIVND (reference sequence). Trimming took off 2 bases at V and 5 bases at J, with 10 bases between the two ends. The CDR3 is 13 residues long. The DNA for the CDR3 is TGTGCCAGTAGTATACGGGCGGTGGACGAGCAGTACTTC. It encodes CASSIRAVDEQYF.

V is TRBV5-1 and J is TRBJ1-1; possibly TRBD1 for D (6 bases). This CDR3 has 15 amino acids. V was pared by 4 bases and J by 1 base, with 14 bases between. Germline CDR1 is SGHRS and CDR2 is YFSETQ. This chain's CDR3 is CASSMDSPRNTEAFF. In DNA, the CDR3 is TGCGCCAGCAGCATGGACAGTCCCAGGAACACTGAAGCTTTCTTT.

This sequence joins TRBV2 and TRBJ2-5; TRBD2 agrees at 10 bases. CDR3 length: 13 residues. The trim removed 10 bases at V and 7 bases at J, leaving 9 bases unmatched. Germline CDR1 and CDR2: SNHLY and FYNNEI. The CDR3 region has the DNA TGTGCCAATAGCGGGGGGCCACTAGGGACCCAGTACTTC. Its protein is CANSGGPLGTQYF.

The chain combines TRBV20-1 with TRBJ1-1; D is unclear. CDR3 size: 12 residues. Germline V gives CDR1 DFQATT, CDR2 SNEGSKA (reference sequence). With 3 bases removed from V and 1 base from J, the gap between germline ends came to 6 bases. The CDR3 DNA follows: TGCAGTGCTAGGGGAAGGAACACTGAAGCTTTCTTT. It codes for CSARGRNTEAFF.

This clonotype was seen repeatedly, ten times or more. This rearrangement joins TRBV9 to TRBJ2-1; D is unresolved. V lost 0 bases to trimming and J lost 6 bases, with 4 bases between them. Germline V gives CDR1 SGDLS, CDR2 YYNGEE. The CDR3 totals 12 residues. CDR3: CASSVAGNEQFF. The CDR3 DNA is TGTGCCAGCAGCGTAGCCGGCAATGAGCAGTTCTTC. The full variable domain, in which reference TRBV9 and TRBJ2-1 provide the parts outside the CDR3, is DSGVTQTPKHLITATGQRVTLRCSPRSGDLSVYWYQQSLDQGLQFLIQYYNGEERAKGNILERFSAQQFPDLHSELNLSSLELGDSALYFCASSVAGNEQFFGPGTRLTVL.

The chain carries TRBV24-1 and TRBJ1-2, with D tentatively TRBD1 (5 bases). V was clipped by 3 bases and J by 8 bases, with 21 bases between them. Germline V gives CDR1 KGHDR, CDR2 SFDVKD. This CDR3 spans 16 amino acids. The CDR3 region is CATSDPVDVGVGGYTF. CDR3 in DNA: TGTGCCACCAGTGATCCGGTGGATGTAGGGGTAGGGGGCTACACCTTC.

This chain's CDR3 is CASSLGDRDNEQFF. The CDR3 DNA reads TGTGCCAGCAGCTTAGGGGACAGAGACAATGAGCAGTTCTTC. This chain uses TRBV7-3 with TRBJ2-1, with 7 bases identical to TRBD1. Germline trimming cut 2 bases from V and 5 bases from J; bases unmatched to any gene: 3. Germline-derived CDR1 and CDR2 are SGHTA and FQGTGA. The CDR3 consists of 14 residues.

The V and J genes are TRBV7-2 and TRBJ2-7, with D hard to call. Trimming left V 2 bases short and J 5 bases short, with 16 bases between. This CDR3 is 15 amino acids long. Germline-derived CDR1 and CDR2 are SGHTA and FQGNSA. The CDR3 coding sequence is TGTGCCAGCAGCTTATCCCCCGGGCAGAGTGACGAGCAGTACTTC. This sequence encodes CASSLSPGQSDEQYF.

This rearrangement joins TRBV10-3 to TRBJ2-1; D not resolved. The germline V gene has CDR1 ENHRY and CDR2 SYGVKD. The CDR3 is made up of 15 amino acids. Trimming took 4 bases from V and 0 from J, leaving 10 bases between them. Here the CDR3 DNA reads TGTGCCATCAGTGCCCCAGAGAGCTCCTACAATGAGCAGTTCTTC. Its protein product is CAISAPESSYNEQFF.

In this sample, this clonotype turned up many times. CDR3 sequence (DNA): TGTGCCAGCAGCTTAGAGGGCATGAACACCGGGGAGCTGTTTTTT. Protein sequence: CASSLEGMNTGELFF. This rearrangement joins TRBV7-9 to TRBJ2-2; no reliable D call. The V end lost 1 base, the J end lost 1 base, and 7 bases lay between the germline ends. The CDR3 runs to 15 residues. In germline, CDR1 is SEHNR, CDR2 FQNEAQ (reference sequence).

The chain combines TRBV7-9 with TRBJ1-6, with 7 nucleotides matching TRBD1. Germline V gene lookup returns CDR1 SEHNR and CDR2 FQNEAQ (reference sequence). With V trimmed by 4 bases and J by 10 bases, 7 bases remained unmatched. The CDR3 runs to 14 residues. The CDR3 sequence: CASSWGTEHSPLHF. The CDR3 DNA reads as TGTGCCAGCAGCTGGGGGACAGAACACTCACCCCTCCACTTT.

This clonotype was counted a few times. The V and J genes are TRBV5-1 and TRBJ2-3, with D possibly matching TRBD1 (5 bases). CDR3 length: 15 amino acids. In germline, CDR1 is SGHRS, CDR2 YFSETQ. V lost 4 bases to trimming and J lost 2 bases, with 14 bases between them. The CDR3 protein is CASSADSYFTDTQYF. The DNA for the CDR3 is TGCGCCAGCAGCGCTGACAGTTATTTCACAGATACGCAGTATTTT.

This clonotype was recorded a few times. The chain is built from TRBV20-1 and TRBJ2-1, with 7 bases fitting TRBD2. Per the germline V gene, CDR1 is DFQATT and CDR2 is SNEGSKA (reference sequence). This CDR3 is 13 amino acids long. J was trimmed by 6 bases and V by 3 bases; bases with no gene match: 5. The CDR3 is CSASDRTSNEQFF. The CDR3 region has the DNA TGCAGTGCTAGCGACCGGACTAGCAATGAGCAGTTCTTC.

The chain is built from TRBV24-1 and TRBJ2-5; D is possibly TRBD1 (6 bases). Trimming pared 4 bases from V and 2 bases from J, leaving 13 bases between. This CDR3 contains 15 residues. Germline V CDR1 and CDR2: KGHDR, SFDVKD. CDR3 coding DNA: TGTGCCACCAGTGACCCCGACAGGTTTCAAGAGACCCAGTACTTC. It translates to CATSDPDRFQETQYF.

This clonotype was detected only a few times. The genes are TRBV7-8 and TRBJ2-3; D may be TRBD2 (6 bases). CDR1 and CDR2 from the germline V gene are SGHVS and FQNEAQ. Trimming removed 3 bases at V and 2 bases at J, with 9 bases between. The length of the CDR3 is 14 residues. In nucleotides, the CDR3 is TGTGCCAGCAGCTTGGCGGGGTTCACAGATACGCAGTATTTT. It yields the protein CASSLAGFTDTQYF.

This clonotype was found a few times. The chain couples TRBV25-1 to TRBJ2-2; 8 positions match TRBD2. This CDR3 region has 15 residues. Germline values: CDR1 MGHDK, CDR2 SYGVNS. With V trimmed by 2 bases and J by 3 bases, 2 bases remained unmatched. The CDR3: CASSERTSYTGELFF. The DNA of the CDR3 is TGTGCCAGCAGTGAACGGACTAGCTACACCGGGGAGCTGTTTTTT.

The V and J genes are TRBV28 and TRBJ1-5; possibly TRBD1 for D (5 bases). The germline CDR1 and CDR2 sequences are MDHEN and SYDVKM. V lost 6 bases, J lost 0 bases, and 21 bases lay in between. The CDR3 is 18 amino acids. The CDR3: CASRRDATEGYSNQPQHF. DNA of the CDR3: TGTGCCAGCAGAAGAGACGCAACCGAGGGGTATAGCAATCAGCCCCAGCATTTT.

This rearrangement joins TRBV6-4 to TRBJ1-1; 7 nucleotides line up with TRBD1. This CDR3 has 14 amino acids. After removal of 4 bases from V and 4 bases from J, the junction contained 6 bases not matched to a gene. Germline CDR1 MRHNA, CDR2 SNTAGT. The CDR3 bases are TGTGCCAGCAGTGCTTCAGGGGGGAGCACTGAAGCTTTCTTT. Its protein product is CASSASGGSTEAFF.

This clonotype has a single count. J is TRBJ2-1 and V is TRBV9, with no clear D. In germline, CDR1 is SGDLS, CDR2 YYNGEE. This CDR3 has 9 residues. V was pared by 7 bases and J by 13 bases, with 9 bases between. This CDR3 is CASGIHQFF. DNA of the CDR3: TGTGCCAGCGGGATTCATCAGTTCTTC.